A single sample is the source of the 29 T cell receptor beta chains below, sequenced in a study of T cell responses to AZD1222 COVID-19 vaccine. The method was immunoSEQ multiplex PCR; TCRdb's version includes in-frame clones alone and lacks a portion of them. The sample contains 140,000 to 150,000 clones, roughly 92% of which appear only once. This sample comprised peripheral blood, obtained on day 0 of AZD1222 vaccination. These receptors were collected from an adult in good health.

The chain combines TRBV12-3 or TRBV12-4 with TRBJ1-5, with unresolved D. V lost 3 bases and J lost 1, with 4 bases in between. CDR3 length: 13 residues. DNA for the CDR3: TGTGCCAGCAGTTTTAGAAGCAATCAGCCCCAGCATTTT. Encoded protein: CASSFRSNQPQHF.

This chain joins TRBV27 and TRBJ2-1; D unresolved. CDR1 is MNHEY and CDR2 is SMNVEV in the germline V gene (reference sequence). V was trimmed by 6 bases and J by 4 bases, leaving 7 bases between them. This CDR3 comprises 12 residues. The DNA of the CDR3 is TGTGCCAGCAGACAAAGATACAATGAGCAGTTCTTC. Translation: CASRQRYNEQFF.

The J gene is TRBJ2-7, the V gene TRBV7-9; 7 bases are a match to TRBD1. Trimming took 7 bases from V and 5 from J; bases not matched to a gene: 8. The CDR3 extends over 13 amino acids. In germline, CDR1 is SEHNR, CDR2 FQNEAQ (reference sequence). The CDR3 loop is CASTRGQSHEQYF. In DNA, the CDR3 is TGTGCCAGCACCCGGGGACAGTCCCACGAGCAGTACTTC.

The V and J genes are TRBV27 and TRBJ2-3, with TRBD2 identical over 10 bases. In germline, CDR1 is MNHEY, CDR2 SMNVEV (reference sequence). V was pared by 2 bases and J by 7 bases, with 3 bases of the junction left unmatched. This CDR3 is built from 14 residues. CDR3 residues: CASSLPSGSNTQYF. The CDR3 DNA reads TGTGCCAGCAGTTTACCTAGCGGGAGCAATACGCAGTATTTT.

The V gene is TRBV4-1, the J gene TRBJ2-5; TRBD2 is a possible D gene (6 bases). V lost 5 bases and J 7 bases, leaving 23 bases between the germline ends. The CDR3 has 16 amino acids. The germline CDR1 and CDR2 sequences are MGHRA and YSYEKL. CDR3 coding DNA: TGCGCCAGCAGCTATCCGGGAGCCGATTTCGGAGGGACCCAGTACTTC. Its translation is CASSYPGADFGGTQYF.

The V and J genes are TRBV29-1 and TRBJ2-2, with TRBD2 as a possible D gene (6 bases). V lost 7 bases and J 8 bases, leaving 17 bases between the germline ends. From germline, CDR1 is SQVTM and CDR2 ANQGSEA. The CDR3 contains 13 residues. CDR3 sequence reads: CSGWTRGKGELFF. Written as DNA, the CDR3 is TGCAGCGGTTGGACCCGGGGGAAGGGGGAGCTGTTTTTT.

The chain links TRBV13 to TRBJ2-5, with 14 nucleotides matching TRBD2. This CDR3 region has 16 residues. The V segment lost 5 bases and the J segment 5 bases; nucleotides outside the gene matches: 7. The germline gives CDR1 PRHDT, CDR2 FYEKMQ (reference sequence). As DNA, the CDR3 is TGTGCCAGCAGCCCGGGGACTAGCGGGAGAAGTGAGACCCAGTACTTC. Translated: CASSPGTSGRSETQYF.

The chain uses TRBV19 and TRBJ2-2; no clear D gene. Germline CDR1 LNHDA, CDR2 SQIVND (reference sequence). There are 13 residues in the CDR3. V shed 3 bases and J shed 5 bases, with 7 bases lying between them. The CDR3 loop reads CASSIRWTGELFF. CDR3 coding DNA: TGTGCCAGTAGTATCAGATGGACCGGGGAGCTGTTTTTT.

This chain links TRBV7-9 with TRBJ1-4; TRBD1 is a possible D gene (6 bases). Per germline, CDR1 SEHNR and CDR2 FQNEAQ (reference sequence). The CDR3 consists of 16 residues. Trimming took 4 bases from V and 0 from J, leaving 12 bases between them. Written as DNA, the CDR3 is TGTGCCAGCAGCTCCAGGGGTTTTGCAACTAATGAAAAACTGTTTTTT. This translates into CASSSRGFATNEKLFF. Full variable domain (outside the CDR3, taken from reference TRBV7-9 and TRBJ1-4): DTGVSQNPRHKITKRGQNVTFRCDPISEHNRLYWYRQTLGQGPEFLTYFQNEAQLEKSRLLSDRFSAERPKGSFSTLEIQRTEQGDSAMYLCASSSRGFATNEKLFFGSGTQLSVL.

The CDR3 sequence: CASSYLFPPRGPNTIYF. Here the CDR3 DNA reads TGCGCCAGCAGCTACCTTTTCCCTCCTCGGGGGCCTAACACCATATATTTT. J is TRBJ1-3 and V is TRBV5-1, with D possibly being TRBD1 (6 bases). Trimming took 3 bases from V and 7 from J, leaving 23 bases between them. Germline V CDR1 and CDR2: SGHRS, YFSETQ. The CDR3 consists of 17 residues.

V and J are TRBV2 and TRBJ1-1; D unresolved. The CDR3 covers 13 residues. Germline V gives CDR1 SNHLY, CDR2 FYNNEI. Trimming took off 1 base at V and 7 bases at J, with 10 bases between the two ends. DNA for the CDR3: TGTGCCAGCAGTGAAGGGGCTTCGCTTGAAGCTTTCTTT. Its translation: CASSEGASLEAFF.

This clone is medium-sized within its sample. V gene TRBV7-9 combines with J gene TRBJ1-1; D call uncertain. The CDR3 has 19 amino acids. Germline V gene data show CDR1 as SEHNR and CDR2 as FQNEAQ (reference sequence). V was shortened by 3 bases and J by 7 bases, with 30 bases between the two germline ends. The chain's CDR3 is CASSLVHNSGPREKSEAFF. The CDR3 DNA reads TGTGCCAGCAGCTTGGTCCATAATTCCGGGCCAAGGGAGAAGAGTGAAGCTTTCTTT.

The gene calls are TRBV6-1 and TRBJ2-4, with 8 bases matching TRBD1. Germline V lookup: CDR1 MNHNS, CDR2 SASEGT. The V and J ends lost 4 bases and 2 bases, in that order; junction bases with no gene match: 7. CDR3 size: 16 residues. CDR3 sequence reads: CASSVGTGPPKNIQYF. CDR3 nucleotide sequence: TGTGCCAGCAGTGTAGGGACAGGCCCACCCAAAAACATTCAGTACTTC.

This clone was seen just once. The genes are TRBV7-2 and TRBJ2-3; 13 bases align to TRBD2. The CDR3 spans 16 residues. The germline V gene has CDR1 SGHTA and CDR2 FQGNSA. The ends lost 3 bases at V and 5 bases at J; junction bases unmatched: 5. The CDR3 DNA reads TGTGCCAGCAGCTTCCGACTAGCGGGAGGTGGAGATACGCAGTATTTT. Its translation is CASSFRLAGGGDTQYF.

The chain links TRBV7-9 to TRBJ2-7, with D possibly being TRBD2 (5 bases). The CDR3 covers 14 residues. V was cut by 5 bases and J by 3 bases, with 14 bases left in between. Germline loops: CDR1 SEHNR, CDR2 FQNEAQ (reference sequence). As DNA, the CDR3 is TGTGCCAGCAGCCCGGCGGGCCCAATCTACGAGCAGTACTTC. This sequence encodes CASSPAGPIYEQYF.

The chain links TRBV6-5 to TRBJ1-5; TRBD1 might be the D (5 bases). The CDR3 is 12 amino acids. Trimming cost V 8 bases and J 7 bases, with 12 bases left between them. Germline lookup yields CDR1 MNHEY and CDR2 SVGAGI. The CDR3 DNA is TGTGCCAGCCGGGGGGAGCGCCAGCCCCAGCATTTT. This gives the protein CASRGERQPQHF.

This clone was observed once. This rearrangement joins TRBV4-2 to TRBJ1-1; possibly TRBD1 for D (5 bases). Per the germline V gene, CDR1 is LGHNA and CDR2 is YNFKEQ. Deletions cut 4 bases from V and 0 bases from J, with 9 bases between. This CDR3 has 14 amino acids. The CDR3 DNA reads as TGTGCCAGCAGCCCGGGACGGATGAACACTGAAGCTTTCTTT. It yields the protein CASSPGRMNTEAFF.

CDR3 region: CASSFDSTSEQFF. In nucleotides, the CDR3 is TGTGCCAGCAGCTTTGATAGTACTAGTGAGCAGTTCTTC. The chain employs TRBV7-9 and TRBJ2-1; TRBD2 might be the D (5 bases). The V gene's germline CDR1 is SEHNR and CDR2 FQNEAQ (reference sequence). The CDR3 is made up of 13 amino acids. V was pared by 3 bases and J by 9 bases, with 12 bases between.

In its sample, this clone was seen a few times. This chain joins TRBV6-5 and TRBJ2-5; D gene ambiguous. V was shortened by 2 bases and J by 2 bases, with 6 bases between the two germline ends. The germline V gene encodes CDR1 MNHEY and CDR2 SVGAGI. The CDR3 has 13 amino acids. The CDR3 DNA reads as TGTGCCAGCAGTTACGAGGATCAAGAGACCCAGTACTTC. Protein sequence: CASSYEDQETQYF.

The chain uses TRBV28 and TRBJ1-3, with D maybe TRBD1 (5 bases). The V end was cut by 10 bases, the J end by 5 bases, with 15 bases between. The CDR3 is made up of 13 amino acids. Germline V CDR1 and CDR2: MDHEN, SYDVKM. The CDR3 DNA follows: TGTGCCACCATCCAGGGACTGCGAAACACCATATATTTT. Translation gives CATIQGLRNTIYF.

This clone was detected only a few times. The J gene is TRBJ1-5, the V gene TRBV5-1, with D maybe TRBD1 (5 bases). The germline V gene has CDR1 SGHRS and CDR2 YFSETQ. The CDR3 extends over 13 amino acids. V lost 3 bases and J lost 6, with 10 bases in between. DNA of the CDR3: TGCGCCAGCAGCTCAGGGATGGGTCAGCCCCAGCATTTT. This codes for CASSSGMGQPQHF.

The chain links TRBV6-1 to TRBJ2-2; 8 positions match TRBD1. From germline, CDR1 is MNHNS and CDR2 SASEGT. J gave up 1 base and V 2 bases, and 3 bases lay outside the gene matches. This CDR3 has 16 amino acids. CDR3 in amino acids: CASSEKGTGNTGELFF. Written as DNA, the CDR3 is TGTGCCAGCAGTGAAAAAGGGACAGGGAACACCGGGGAGCTGTTTTTT.

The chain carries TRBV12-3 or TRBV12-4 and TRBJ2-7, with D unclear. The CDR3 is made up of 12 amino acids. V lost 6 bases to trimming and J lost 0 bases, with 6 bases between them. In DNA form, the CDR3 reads TGTGCCAGCAGATTGGGCTCCTACGAGCAGTACTTC. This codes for CASRLGSYEQYF.

CDR3 coding DNA: TGTGCCAGCAGCTTAGATGCAGGCGCCTCTGACGAGCAGTACTTC. This gives the protein CASSLDAGASDEQYF. The chain employs TRBV11-3 and TRBJ2-7; the D is unclear. The CDR3 has 15 residues. CDR1 is SGHNT and CDR2 is YENEEA in the germline V gene. The V end was cut by 0 bases, the J end by 5 bases, with 14 bases between.

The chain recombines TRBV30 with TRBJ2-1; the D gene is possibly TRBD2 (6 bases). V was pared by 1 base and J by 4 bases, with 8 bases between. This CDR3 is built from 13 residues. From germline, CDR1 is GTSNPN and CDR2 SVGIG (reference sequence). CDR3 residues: CAWSGSGYNEQFF. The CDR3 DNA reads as TGTGCCTGGAGTGGGAGCGGGTACAATGAGCAGTTCTTC.

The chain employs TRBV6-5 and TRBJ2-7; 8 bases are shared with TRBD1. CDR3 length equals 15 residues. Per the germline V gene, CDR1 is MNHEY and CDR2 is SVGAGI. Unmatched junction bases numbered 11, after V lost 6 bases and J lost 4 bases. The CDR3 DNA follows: TGTGCCAGCAGGTTGACAGGGGCATTCTTTTACGAGCAGTACTTC. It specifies CASRLTGAFFYEQYF.

In nucleotides, the CDR3 is TGTGCCAGCAGCGCGGGACAGGGAAGGTCCTATAATTCACCCCTCCACTTT. Translating gives CASSAGQGRSYNSPLHF. The chain uses TRBV9 and TRBJ1-6, with 9 bases that match TRBD1. CDR3 length equals 17 residues. The junction had 5 bases not matched to a gene; V was cut back by 3 bases and J by 1 base. Germline V CDR1 and CDR2: SGDLS, YYNGEE.

The CDR3 spells CAINRGSGMNTEAFF. The DNA of the CDR3 is TGTGCCATTAACAGGGGAAGTGGGATGAACACTGAAGCTTTCTTT. The rearrangement uses TRBV10-3 and TRBJ1-1; 7 nucleotides align to TRBD1. The CDR3 extends over 15 amino acids. The trim removed 9 bases at V and 0 bases at J, leaving 10 bases unmatched. Germline V gene sequence: CDR1 ENHRY, CDR2 SYGVKD.

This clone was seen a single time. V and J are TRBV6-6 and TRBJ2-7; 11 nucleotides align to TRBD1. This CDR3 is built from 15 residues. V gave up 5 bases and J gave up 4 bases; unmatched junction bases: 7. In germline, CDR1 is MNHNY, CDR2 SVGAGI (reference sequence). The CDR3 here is CASSTRTGGHYEQYF. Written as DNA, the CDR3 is TGTGCCAGCAGTACACGGACAGGGGGCCATTACGAGCAGTACTTC.